The 4 T cell receptor beta chains in this list originate from one sample, sequenced in a study of T cell responses to AZD1222 COVID-19 vaccine. The data were produced by immunoSEQ multiplex PCR, yet TCRdb's version contains in-frame clones alone and is incomplete. The sample carries fewer than 30,000 clones, about three quarters recorded once. The sequences come from peripheral blood, collected on day 0 of AZD1222 vaccination. Receptors originate from an adult in good health.

This sequence joins TRBV6-5 and TRBJ1-2; 7 bases map to TRBD1. The germline CDR1 and CDR2 sequences are MNHEY and SVGAGI. Losses at the gene ends were 7 bases for V and 8 bases for J; bases not matched to a gene: 10. This CDR3 has 13 residues. The CDR3 reads CASTQQGWEGYTF. CDR3 in DNA: TGTGCCAGCACCCAACAGGGGTGGGAGGGCTACACCTTC.

The CDR3 DNA reads as TGTGCCAGCATTATCCGTTTTGGAGTAAGCGTTCCTAACTATGGCTACACCTTC. It codes for CASIIRFGVSVPNYGYTF. The chain couples TRBV6-4 to TRBJ1-2; D gene uncertain. CDR1 MRHNA and CDR2 SNTAGT come from the germline V gene. The ends were cut back, 7 bases at V and 0 bases at J, with 24 bases in the middle. The length of the CDR3 is 18 residues.

The V gene is TRBV9, the J gene TRBJ2-5; TRBD2 matches at 13 bases. Per germline, CDR1 SGDLS and CDR2 YYNGEE. The CDR3 loop spans 15 amino acids. V lost 3 bases and J lost 6; bases outside the gene matches: 5. The CDR3 reads CASSELAGGFQTQYF. CDR3 nucleotides: TGTGCCAGCAGCGAACTAGCGGGAGGGTTCCAGACCCAGTACTTC.

The V gene is TRBV11-2, the J gene TRBJ2-7, with D possibly being TRBD1 (6 bases). The CDR3 has 17 residues. Germline V gives CDR1 SGHAT, CDR2 FQNNGV. V was cut by 1 base and J by 0 bases, with 16 bases left in between. CDR3: CASSLAGVNSASYEQYF. DNA for the CDR3: TGTGCCAGCAGCTTAGCAGGGGTGAATTCTGCCTCCTACGAGCAGTACTTC.